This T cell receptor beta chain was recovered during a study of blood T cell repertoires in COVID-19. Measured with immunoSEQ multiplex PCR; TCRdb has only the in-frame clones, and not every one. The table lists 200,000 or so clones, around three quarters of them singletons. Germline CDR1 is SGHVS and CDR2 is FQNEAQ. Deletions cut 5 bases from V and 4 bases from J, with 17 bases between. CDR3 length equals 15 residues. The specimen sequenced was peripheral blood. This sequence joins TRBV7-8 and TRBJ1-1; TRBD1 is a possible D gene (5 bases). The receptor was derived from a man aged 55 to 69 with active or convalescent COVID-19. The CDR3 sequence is CASSRGVTVGTEAFF. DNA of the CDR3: TGTGCCAGCAGCCGAGGGGTGACAGTCGGCACTGAAGCTTTCTTT.